A single sample gave rise to the 32 T cell receptor beta chains below, sequenced in a study of blood T cells in healthy people across ages. Together with a sample-barcoded 5' primer, a J-beta primer mix was included in a second PCR lasting roughly 6 to 12 cycles. TCRdb reprocessed the 5' RACE reads via MiXCR and lists one record per CDR3 protein. The sample contains just over 800,000 distinct CDR3 sequences, 55% to 65% of which appear only once. Sample: blood. These receptors were obtained from a man aged 25-45 years in good health.

This clonotype has just a few counts. For the CDR3, the DNA is TGTGCCAGCAGTCGGGACGACCAAGAGACCCAGTACTTC. Translating it yields CASSRDDQETQYF. The chain recombines TRBV12-3 or TRBV12-4 with TRBJ2-5; D is tentatively TRBD1 or TRBD2 (5 bases each). This CDR3 comprises 13 residues. The V end was cut by 5 bases, the J end by 0 bases, with 7 bases between.

The chain has TRBV20-1 and TRBJ2-1, with D perhaps assigned TRBD1 or TRBD2 (5 bases each). This CDR3 spans 15 amino acids. V dropped 5 bases and J dropped 7 bases, with 21 bases sitting between them. The germline V gene has CDR1 DFQATT and CDR2 SNEGSKA (reference sequence). The CDR3 protein is CSAPASGHGPNEQFF. CDR3 DNA: TGCAGTGCTCCCGCCAGCGGACACGGGCCTAATGAGCAGTTCTTC.

Written as DNA, the CDR3 is TGTGCCAGCAGTAACCAGGGCACAAGCTCCTACGAGCAGTACTTC. Protein product: CASSNQGTSSYEQYF. The V and J genes are TRBV6-1 and TRBJ2-5; D possibly corresponds to TRBD1 (5 bases). The last part of the DNA fits TRBJ2-7 better; the J call may be wrong. CDR1 and CDR2 from the germline V gene are MNHNS and SASEGT. This CDR3 has 15 residues.

The chain combines TRBV4-3 with TRBJ2-1, with D possibly matching TRBD2 (6 bases). There are 13 residues in the CDR3. CDR1 LGHNA and CDR2 YSLEER come from the germline V gene. Trimming left V 8 bases short and J 4 bases short, with 12 bases between. The CDR3 DNA is TGCGCCAGCGGGACTCGAGTTTACAATGAGCAGTTCTTC. This gives the protein CASGTRVYNEQFF.

With regard to this clonotype: Just one base apart from a much larger clone, this may be a read error. V gene TRBV29-1 combines with J gene TRBJ2-3; D gene unclear. V gave up 6 bases and J gave up 0 bases, with 4 bases separating them. Germline V gene sequence: CDR1 SQVTM, CDR2 ANQGSEA. CDR3 length equals 11 residues. CDR3 residues: CSVLSTDTQYF. The CDR3 coding sequence is TGCAGCGTCCTTAGCACAGATACGCAGTATTTT.

This clonotype came up a few times. The CDR3 is CASSLMVQGRTDTQYF. CDR3 DNA sequence: TGCGCCAGCAGCTTGATGGTACAGGGCCGCACAGATACGCAGTATTTT. The V call is TRBV5-1, the J call TRBJ2-3, with D perhaps TRBD1 (6 bases). The CDR3 extends over 16 amino acids. CDR1 SGHRS and CDR2 YFSETQ come from the germline V gene. Between the trimmed V and J ends, which lost 1 base and 1 base, there was a span of 13 bases.

The chain recombines TRBV19 with TRBJ2-4, with unresolved D. The V end lost 8 bases, the J end lost 0 bases, and 17 bases lay between the germline ends. Per germline, CDR1 LNHDA and CDR2 SQIVND (reference sequence). This CDR3 region has 16 residues. CDR3 amino acids: CASRLEANLAKNIQYF. The CDR3 nucleotides are TGTGCCAGTCGCCTCGAGGCCAACTTAGCCAAAAACATTCAGTACTTC.

The chain has TRBV7-9 and TRBJ2-7, with TRBD2 matching over 11 bases. The CDR3 spans 16 residues. J gave up 0 bases and V 5 bases, and 6 bases lay outside the gene matches. The germline V gene encodes CDR1 SEHNR and CDR2 FQNEAQ (reference sequence). CDR3 bases: TGTGCCAGCAGCCCCCGGACTAGCGGGTACTCCTACGAGCAGTACTTC. Its translation is CASSPRTSGYSYEQYF.

The CDR3 reads CASSPYLTGEQYF. For the CDR3, the DNA is TGTGCCAGCAGTCCCTATTTAACTGGGGAGCAGTACTTC. The rearrangement joins TRBV28 to TRBJ2-7; D gene ambiguous. This CDR3 is 13 amino acids long. Between the trimmed V and J ends, which lost 5 bases and 7 bases, there was a span of 15 bases. Per germline, CDR1 MDHEN and CDR2 SYDVKM.

The chain recombines TRBV12-3 or TRBV12-4 with TRBJ2-5; D may be TRBD1 (5 bases). The CDR3 sequence is 13 residues long. The germline V and J ends were trimmed by 3 bases and 5 bases, with 10 bases remaining between them. CDR3 coding DNA: TGTGCCAGCAGTTTCTCCAGGGTGGAGACCCAGTACTTC. Its translation: CASSFSRVETQYF.

The chain uses TRBV3-1 and TRBJ2-3; TRBD2 matches 9 bases. Per germline, CDR1 LGHDT and CDR2 YNNKEL (reference sequence). V was pared by 3 bases and J by 2 bases, with 6 bases of the junction left unmatched. The CDR3 has 16 amino acids. The CDR3 is CASSHVSGGLTDTQYF. The CDR3 DNA reads as TGTGCCAGCAGCCACGTTAGCGGGGGCCTCACAGATACGCAGTATTTT.

V gene TRBV7-9 combines with J gene TRBJ2-1; unclear D gene. This CDR3 is 12 amino acids long. The V end lost 3 bases, the J end lost 6 bases, and 6 bases lay between the germline ends. The germline V gene has CDR1 SEHNR and CDR2 FQNEAQ (reference sequence). The CDR3 here is CASSFELNEQFF. Written as DNA, the CDR3 is TGTGCCAGCAGCTTCGAACTCAATGAGCAGTTCTTC.

This clonotype was detected once. V usage is TRBV12-3 or TRBV12-4 and J usage is TRBJ2-7, with unresolved D. CDR3 length equals 13 residues. V lost 2 bases, J lost 3 bases, and 8 bases lay in between. The CDR3 DNA reads TGTGCCAGCAGTTTAAACCCCGACTACGAGCAGTACTTC. Residues: CASSLNPDYEQYF.

The chain recombines TRBV10-3 with TRBJ1-2, with 10 bases aligning to TRBD1. The trim removed 3 bases at V and 3 bases at J, leaving 13 bases unmatched. The V gene's germline CDR1 is ENHRY and CDR2 SYGVKD. The CDR3 length is 18 residues. The CDR3 coding sequence is TGTGCCATCAGTGACCCGACCAGCCGGACAGGGGGTTACTATGGCTACACCTTC. It yields the protein CAISDPTSRTGGYYGYTF.

V is TRBV5-1 and J is TRBJ1-6, with D possibly TRBD1 on 6 matching bases. Per germline, CDR1 SGHRS and CDR2 YFSETQ. The CDR3 totals 14 residues. V dropped 0 bases and J dropped 9 bases, with 10 bases sitting between them. CDR3 in DNA: TGCGCCAGCAGCTTGGCCGGCAGGGGTTCACCCCTCCACTTT. Translation gives CASSLAGRGSPLHF.

The chain links TRBV4-3 to TRBJ2-3, with a possible D match to TRBD2 (5 bases). The CDR3 sequence is 14 residues long. Trimming took 4 bases from V and 5 from J, leaving 13 bases between them. The V gene's germline CDR1 is LGHNA and CDR2 YSLEER. The CDR3 sequence is CASSRNLRGDTQYF. In DNA form, the CDR3 reads TGCGCCAGCAGCCGCAACCTTCGGGGAGATACGCAGTATTTT.

The V and J genes are TRBV9 and TRBJ2-6, with D perhaps TRBD1 (6 bases). This CDR3 is built from 16 residues. The germline gives CDR1 SGDLS, CDR2 YYNGEE. V lost 4 bases and J lost 0, with 11 bases in between. CDR3 nucleotide sequence: TGTGCCAGCAGCAAGGACAGTAGCTCTGGGGCCAACGTCCTGACTTTC. It specifies CASSKDSSSGANVLTF.

The rearrangement links TRBV12-3 or TRBV12-4 to TRBJ1-5, with a possible D match to TRBD1 (6 bases). The germline V and J ends were trimmed by 7 bases and 2 bases, with 30 bases remaining between them. This CDR3 is 20 amino acids long. CDR3 residues: CASITRPSGGARIGNQPQHF. The CDR3 DNA is TGTGCCAGCATAACACGCCCCTCCGGGGGCGCTAGGATTGGCAATCAGCCCCAGCATTTT.

The rearrangement joins TRBV20-1 to TRBJ2-7; D is unclear. The V and J ends lost 3 bases and 3 bases respectively, with 12 bases between them. Germline loops: CDR1 DFQATT, CDR2 SNEGSKA (reference sequence). The CDR3 is made up of 13 amino acids. The CDR3 DNA reads TGCAGTGCTAGTAATGCAGGAAGCTACGAGCAGTACTTC. Protein: CSASNAGSYEQYF.

This clonotype has a handful of counts. This chain links TRBV10-3 with TRBJ2-1; D is perhaps TRBD1 (6 bases). Trimming pared 3 bases from V and 8 bases from J, leaving 23 bases between. Germline V gene data show CDR1 as ENHRY and CDR2 as SYGVKD. The CDR3 runs to 17 residues. The CDR3 DNA sequence: TGTGCCATCAGTGATGGGGACCGGGACAACGTATGGGATGAGCAGTTCTTC. As protein: CAISDGDRDNVWDEQFF.

This clonotype appeared many times. The rearrangement links TRBV21-1 to TRBJ1-2. TRBV21-1 represents a pseudogene. This CDR3 contains 13 residues. The CDR3 loop is CASPSPACRGYTF. The CDR3 region has the DNA TGTGCCAGCCCATCCCCCGCTTGCAGGGGCTACACCTTC.

The rearrangement joins TRBV11-2 to TRBJ2-1; tentative D call: TRBD2 (5 bases). Deletions cut 0 bases from V and 10 bases from J, with 13 bases between. The germline V gene encodes CDR1 SGHAT and CDR2 FQNNGV. The CDR3 consists of 14 residues. In nucleotides, the CDR3 is TGTGCCAGCAGCTTAGATTCCCTAGCCCGGGAGCAGTTCTTC. Translated, it gives CASSLDSLAREQFF.

V gene TRBV27 combines with J gene TRBJ2-7, with 12 nucleotides matching TRBD1. V was pared by 5 bases and J by 8 bases, with 7 bases of the junction left unmatched. From germline, CDR1 is MNHEY and CDR2 SMNVEV (reference sequence). The CDR3 extends over 14 amino acids. The CDR3 nucleotides are TGTGCCAGCAGTCTCACCGGGACAGGGGGCAAGCAGTACTTC. Translated, it gives CASSLTGTGGKQYF.

V usage is TRBV7-2 and J usage is TRBJ2-3, with 9 bases aligning to TRBD1. Germline CDR1 SGHTA, CDR2 FQGNSA. This CDR3 region has 16 residues. J lost 3 bases, V lost 5 bases, and 9 bases had no gene match. The CDR3 nucleotides read TGTGCCAGCAGCCGAGCCGGGACAGGGATAACAGATACGCAGTATTTT. It is translated as CASSRAGTGITDTQYF. Combining the CDR3 with reference TRBV7-2 and TRBJ2-3 gives the whole variable domain GAGVSQSPSNKVTEKGKDVELRCDPISGHTALYWYRQSLGQGLEFLIYFQGNSAPDKSGLPSDRFSAERTGGSVSTLTIQRTQQEDSAVYLCASSRAGTGITDTQYFGPGTRLTVL.

At least ten counts were recorded for this clonotype. The rearrangement links TRBV20-1 to TRBJ2-1; D may be TRBD1 or TRBD2 (5 bases each). Germline CDR1 DFQATT, CDR2 SNEGSKA (reference sequence). The V and J ends lost 1 base and 2 bases respectively, with 6 bases between them. The length of the CDR3 is 13 residues. In DNA form, the CDR3 reads TGCAGTGCTAGAGCGGGGCCCTACAATGAGCAGTTCTTC. Amino acids: CSARAGPYNEQFF.

This sequence joins TRBV2 and TRBJ1-1; a weak D match, TRBD1 (5 bases). The germline gives CDR1 SNHLY, CDR2 FYNNEI. Trimming removed 5 bases from V and 5 bases from J, with 12 bases in between. This CDR3 is built from 13 residues. The CDR3 DNA is TGTGCCAGCAGTTCGCAGGGATGGACTGAAGCTTTCTTT. Translated: CASSSQGWTEAFF.

The table lists this clonotype with many counts. The gene calls are TRBV20-1 and TRBJ2-7; 7 nucleotides match TRBD2. Trimming removed 6 bases from V and 1 base from J; junction bases left unmatched: 9. The CDR3 has 14 amino acids. The germline gives CDR1 DFQATT, CDR2 SNEGSKA (reference sequence). The CDR3 DNA is TGCAGTGCCAGTAGCGGGTCAATATCCTACGAGCAGTACTTC. The encoded protein is CSASSGSISYEQYF.

The count of this clonotype is one. This chain's CDR3 is CASSVGGDLAYNEQFF. The CDR3 DNA reads as TGTGCCAGCAGCGTAGGAGGGGACCTCGCCTACAATGAGCAGTTCTTC. V gene TRBV9 combines with J gene TRBJ2-1, with D tentatively TRBD1 or TRBD2 (5 bases each). Germline CDR1 is SGDLS and CDR2 is YYNGEE. V gave up 0 bases and J gave up 2 bases, with 12 bases separating them. This CDR3 region has 16 residues.

This clonotype was seen only a few times. This chain uses TRBV12-3 or TRBV12-4 with TRBJ2-4; D unresolved. The DNA end is more similar to TRBJ2-7, so the J call may be wrong. This CDR3 contains 15 residues. CDR3 protein: CASSLAGFPPGEQYF. For the CDR3, the DNA is TGTGCCAGCAGTTTAGCCGGGTTCCCACCCGGCGAGCAGTACTTC.

This clonotype was observed a handful of times. The J gene is TRBJ2-7, the V gene TRBV27, with TRBD1 identical over 7 bases. CDR1 and CDR2 (germline): MNHEY, SMNVEV (reference sequence). The junction had 9 bases not matched to a gene; V was cut back by 5 bases and J by 5 bases. This CDR3 is 14 amino acids long. CDR3 in amino acids: CASSPADRVDEQYF. The CDR3 coding sequence is TGTGCCAGCAGTCCTGCCGACAGGGTGGACGAGCAGTACTTC.

A word on this clonotype: A read error may produce the germline difference seen at one junction end. This chain links TRBV14 with TRBJ2-5; 8 nucleotides match TRBD1. The germline V gene encodes CDR1 SGHDN and CDR2 FVKESK. The CDR3 length is 15 residues. The CDR3 DNA sequence: TGTGCCAGCAGCCAAGGGACAGGGATGAAAAAGACCCTGTACTTC. Translation: CASSQGTGMKKTLYF.

The genes are TRBV9 and TRBJ2-5; D is unclear. The CDR3 is 15 amino acids. V was pared by 4 bases and J by 2 bases, with 15 bases between. Germline lookup yields CDR1 SGDLS and CDR2 YYNGEE. CDR3 coding DNA: TGTGCCAGCAGCTTCCAAGGTAGTGCTCAAGAGACCCAGTACTTC. Encoded protein: CASSFQGSAQETQYF.